This T cell receptor beta chain was retrieved from a study of OX40 agonist ivuxolimab in advanced cancers. Study details: Treatment of patients was with ivuxolimab, an agonistic anti-OX40 (CD134) antibody. The study's findings and limits: Clonal expansion was among the lowest in partial responders at 0.1-3.0 mg/kg, especially CD8+. Some patients without response likewise showed low normalized clonal expansion.

The V and J ends lost 5 bases and 5 bases, in that order; junction bases with no gene match: 7. Germline lookup yields CDR1 SGHKS and CDR2 YYEKEE (reference sequence). This CDR3 comprises 14 residues. Patients with autoimmune history or systemic immunosuppression were excluded. About this clone: Its antigen is undetermined.

The repertoire was sequenced with immunoSEQ multiplex PCR; TCRdb's copy has only in-frame clones and lacks some. The sample shows 55,000 to 85,000 clones, approximately 87% of them seen only once. The receptor comes from an adult with an advanced solid tumor such as melanoma, head and neck, liver or kidney cancer. This sequence joins TRBV5-5 and TRBJ2-5; 9 positions match TRBD1. Sequencing used CD4+ or CD8+ T cells sorted from blood, obtained in a trial of the OX40 agonist ivuxolimab. CDR3: CASSRDRAKETQYF. DNA for the CDR3: TGTGCCAGCAGTCGGGACAGGGCCAAGGAGACCCAGTACTTC.